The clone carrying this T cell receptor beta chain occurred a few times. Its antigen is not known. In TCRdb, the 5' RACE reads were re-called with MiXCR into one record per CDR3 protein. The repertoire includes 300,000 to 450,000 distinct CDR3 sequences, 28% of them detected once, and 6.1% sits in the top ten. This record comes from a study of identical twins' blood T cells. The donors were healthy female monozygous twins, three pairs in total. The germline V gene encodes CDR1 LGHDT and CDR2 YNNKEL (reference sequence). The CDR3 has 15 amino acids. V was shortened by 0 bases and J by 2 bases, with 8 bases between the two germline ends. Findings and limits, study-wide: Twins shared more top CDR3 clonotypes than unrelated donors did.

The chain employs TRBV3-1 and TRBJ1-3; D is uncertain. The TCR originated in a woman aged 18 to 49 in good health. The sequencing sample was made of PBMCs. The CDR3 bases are TGTGCCAGCAGCCAAGATTGGAGTCCTGGAAACACCATATATTTT. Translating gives CASSQDWSPGNTIYF.